The 19 T cell receptor beta chains in this list originate from one sample, sequenced in a study of control samples from healthy donors and cancer patients. TCRdb's table, derived via immunoSEQ multiplex PCR, lists solely in-frame clones and lacks some. This table has tens of thousands of clones, around 80% appearing once. Input material: blood. These receptors were collected from a man in his 70s in good health.

The V call is TRBV7-6, the J call TRBJ2-1; 9 bases fit TRBD2. From germline, CDR1 is SGHVS and CDR2 FNYEAQ. With V trimmed by 2 bases and J by 8 bases, 7 bases remained unmatched. The length of the CDR3 is 15 residues. The CDR3 DNA follows: TGTGCCAGCAGCTTACTAGCGGGGAAGGACCATGAGCAGTTCTTC. Protein: CASSLLAGKDHEQFF.

The chain recombines TRBV7-9 with TRBJ2-6, with a tentative D call TRBD1 (6 bases). V lost 0 bases and J 0 bases, leaving 12 bases between the germline ends. This CDR3 has 18 amino acids. Germline CDR1 is SEHNR and CDR2 is FQNEAQ (reference sequence). The CDR3 reads CASSLATGRISGANVLTF. The CDR3 coding sequence is TGTGCCAGCAGCTTAGCCACAGGGCGGATCTCTGGGGCCAACGTCCTGACTTTC.

CDR3 bases: TGTGCCAGCAGTGAAACCATCCACTTAGACAGAGATGATGGCTACACCTTC. Translated, it gives CASSETIHLDRDDGYTF. The J gene is TRBJ1-2, the V gene TRBV6-1, with D maybe TRBD1 (5 bases). V was pared by 2 bases and J by 6 bases, with 22 bases between. Germline loops: CDR1 MNHNS, CDR2 SASEGT. The CDR3 spans 17 residues.

The chain couples TRBV18 to TRBJ1-1; D gene unclear. Germline V gene sequence: CDR1 KGHSH, CDR2 LQKENI. The CDR3 spans 14 residues. V was clipped by 6 bases and J by 1 base, with 12 bases between them. The chain's CDR3 is CASSPALENTEAFF. The CDR3, as DNA: TGTGCCAGCTCCCCAGCGTTGGAGAACACTGAAGCTTTCTTT.

V usage is TRBV30 and J usage is TRBJ2-7; the D gene could be TRBD1 or TRBD2 (5 bases each). The germline gives CDR1 GTSNPN, CDR2 SVGIG (reference sequence). V lost 3 bases and J lost 7, with 28 bases in between. The CDR3 is 17 amino acids. CDR3 protein: CAWSPPPGQPRREEQYF. CDR3 DNA sequence: TGTGCCTGGAGCCCTCCTCCGGGGCAGCCCCGTCGAGAGGAGCAGTACTTC.

The rearrangement joins TRBV7-2 to TRBJ2-7, with D perhaps assigned TRBD1 or TRBD2 (5 bases each). CDR3 size: 17 residues. Trimming left V 4 bases short and J 2 bases short, with 21 bases between. Germline-derived CDR1 and CDR2 are SGHTA and FQGNSA. CDR3 in amino acids: CASSSAGWDQEAYEQYF. In DNA, the CDR3 is TGTGCCAGCAGCTCCGCCGGATGGGACCAGGAGGCCTACGAGCAGTACTTC.

J is TRBJ1-2 and V is TRBV30, with D perhaps matching TRBD1 (5 bases). The CDR3 sequence is 13 residues long. Germline V lookup: CDR1 GTSNPN, CDR2 SVGIG (reference sequence). V was trimmed by 2 bases and J by 6 bases, leaving 13 bases between them. CDR3 coding DNA: TGTGCCTGGAGTTTTAGGGGCGTAGATGGCTACACCTTC. It encodes CAWSFRGVDGYTF. Full variable domain (outside the CDR3, taken from reference TRBV30 and TRBJ1-2): SQTIHQWPATLVQPVGSPLSLECTVEGTSNPNLYWYRQAAGRGLQLLFYSVGIGQISSEVPQNLSASRPQDRQFILSSKKLLLSDSGFYLCAWSFRGVDGYTFGSGTRLTVV.

This chain's CDR3 is CSVGAGAGNTIYF. The CDR3 coding sequence is TGCAGCGTCGGAGCTGGGGCTGGAAACACCATATATTTT. The chain joins TRBV29-1 to TRBJ1-3; unclear D gene. Trimming stripped 6 bases from V and 2 bases from J, with 11 bases between. CDR3 length: 13 amino acids. CDR1 and CDR2 (germline): SQVTM, ANQGSEA.

This chain uses TRBV30 with TRBJ1-5; the match to TRBD1 covers 11 bases. CDR3 length: 17 residues. Germline V gene sequence: CDR1 GTSNPN, CDR2 SVGIG (reference sequence). Germline trimming cut 0 bases from V and 2 bases from J; bases unmatched to any gene: 6. DNA for the CDR3: TGTGCCTGGAGTGTAGGACAGGGGGCGGGTGGCAATCAGCCCCAGCATTTT. It encodes CAWSVGQGAGGNQPQHF.

This rearrangement joins TRBV5-1 to TRBJ2-5; the match to TRBD1 covers 9 bases. From germline, CDR1 is SGHRS and CDR2 YFSETQ. Trimming at V came to 0 bases and at J to 2 bases, leaving 5 bases not matched to a gene. This CDR3 has 16 residues. The CDR3 region is CASSLEPGQGQETQYF. In DNA, the CDR3 is TGCGCCAGCAGCTTGGAACCGGGACAGGGACAAGAGACCCAGTACTTC. The whole variable domain, filled in from reference TRBV5-1 and TRBJ2-5, reads KAGVTQTPRYLIKTRGQQVTLSCSPISGHRSVSWYQQTPGQGLQFLFEYFSETQRNKGNFPGRFSGRQFSNSRSEMNVSTLELGDSALYLCASSLEPGQGQETQYFGPGTRLLVL.

The V call is TRBV3-1 (or the pseudogene TRBV3-2), the J call TRBJ1-4; 7 bases fit TRBD1. V gave up 3 bases and J gave up 5 bases; unmatched junction bases: 6. Germline-derived CDR1 and CDR2 are LGHDT and YNNKEL (reference sequence). CDR3 length: 15 amino acids. The CDR3 sequence: CASSQETGYNEKLFF. In DNA form, the CDR3 reads TGTGCCAGCAGCCAGGAGACAGGGTACAATGAAAAACTGTTTTTT.

The CDR3 sequence: CASSLVAGNTQYF. The CDR3 region has the DNA TGTGCCAGCAGCTTAGTGGCGGGCAATACGCAGTATTTT. This chain links TRBV7-8 with TRBJ2-3; tentatively, D is TRBD2 (5 bases). CDR1 is SGHVS, CDR2 FQNEAQ, per germline. V was pared by 1 base and J by 7 bases, with 9 bases between. This CDR3 contains 13 residues.

The genes are TRBV7-9 and TRBJ2-3, with 7 positions matching TRBD2. V lost 5 bases to trimming and J lost 5 bases; unmatched junction nucleotides: 10. This CDR3 region has 15 residues. Germline-derived CDR1 and CDR2 are SEHNR and FQNEAQ (reference sequence). CDR3 protein: CASSLQREERDTQYF. Written as DNA, the CDR3 is TGTGCCAGCAGCCTCCAGCGGGAAGAGAGAGATACGCAGTATTTT.

This clone was seen ten or more times. The chain employs TRBV28 and TRBJ2-7, with a weak D call TRBD2 (8 bases). CDR3 length: 15 residues. The germline V gene encodes CDR1 MDHEN and CDR2 SYDVKM. Trimming stripped 3 bases from V and 4 bases from J, with 16 bases between. CDR3 sequence reads: CASSLRGAGGYEQYF. For the CDR3, the DNA is TGTGCCAGCAGTTTGCGGGGGGCAGGGGGATACGAGCAGTACTTC.

The chain is built from TRBV5-1 and TRBJ1-1, with D uncertain. CDR1 is SGHRS, CDR2 YFSETQ, per germline. This CDR3 is 14 amino acids long. V dropped 0 bases and J dropped 5 bases, with 11 bases sitting between them. This chain's CDR3 is CASSLAGVGTEAFF. The CDR3 region has the DNA TGCGCCAGCAGCTTGGCCGGGGTGGGGACTGAAGCTTTCTTT.

The rearrangement uses TRBV19 and TRBJ2-2, with TRBD2 matching 7 bases. Germline CDR1 and CDR2: LNHDA and SQIVND (reference sequence). V lost 8 bases to trimming and J lost 2 bases; unmatched junction nucleotides: 11. This CDR3 is 16 amino acids long. The CDR3 sequence is CASAMAGALNTGELFF. CDR3 sequence (DNA): TGTGCCAGTGCAATGGCGGGAGCCCTAAACACCGGGGAGCTGTTTTTT. The full variable domain, in which reference TRBV19 and TRBJ2-2 provide the parts outside the CDR3, is DGGITQSPKYLFRKEGQNVTLSCEQNLNHDAMYWYRQDPGQGLRLIYYSQIVNDFQKGDIAEGYSVSREKKESFPLTVTSAQKNPTAFYLCASAMAGALNTGELFFGEGSRLTVL.

This chain uses TRBV5-1 with TRBJ2-1; TRBD2 aligns across 12 bases. This CDR3 spans 13 amino acids. Germline assignment: CDR1 SGHRS and CDR2 YFSETQ. The V segment lost 0 bases and the J segment 15 bases; nucleotides outside the gene matches: 4. DNA of the CDR3: TGCGCCAGCAGCTTGGGACTAGCGGGGGTTGTGTTCTTC. Translating gives CASSLGLAGVVFF. Full variable domain (outside the CDR3, taken from reference TRBV5-1 and TRBJ2-1): KAGVTQTPRYLIKTRGQQVTLSCSPISGHRSVSWYQQTPGQGLQFLFEYFSETQRNKGNFPGRFSGRQFSNSRSEMNVSTLELGDSALYLCASSLGLAGVVFFGPGTRLTVL.

This chain connects TRBV6-1 to TRBJ1-1; no reliable D call. CDR3 length: 15 residues. CDR1 is MNHNS and CDR2 is SASEGT in the germline V gene. With 0 bases removed from V and 1 base from J, the gap between germline ends came to 9 bases. In DNA, the CDR3 is TGTGCCAGCAGTGAAGCACCAGTCTCGAACACTGAAGCTTTCTTT. Its protein product is CASSEAPVSNTEAFF.

The chain couples TRBV2 to TRBJ2-7; no clear D gene. Trimming removed 7 bases at V and 3 bases at J, with 10 bases between. The CDR3 consists of 12 residues. Germline V gene lookup returns CDR1 SNHLY and CDR2 FYNNEI. CDR3 loop: CASTQIGYEQYF. CDR3 nucleotide sequence: TGTGCCAGCACCCAAATAGGCTACGAGCAGTACTTC.